The present entry profiles one TCR beta chain with its context. Additional DNA sequences in this sample encode the identical CDR3. This sample is part of a study of blood T cell repertoires in COVID-19. Original processing notes: By means of reference gene primer amplification, nucleated cell counts were estimated. Data came from immunoSEQ multiplex PCR; TCRdb stores just in-frame clones and leaves some out. The V and J calls and the clone size are those of that table, but D and trimming were determined from the DNA. The top ten hold approximately 2.6% of the sample, which has about 260,000 clones, more than 85% seen once. The V segment lost 6 bases and the J segment 0 bases; nucleotides outside the gene matches: 3. The length of the CDR3 is 14 residues. Germline V CDR1 and CDR2: KGHSH, LQKENI.

The rearrangement joins TRBV18 to TRBJ2-7; TRBD1 agrees at 9 bases. The sequence was obtained from a person aged 18 to 29 with COVID-19, enrolled during active disease. The sequenced sample was peripheral blood. CDR3 sequence reads: CASSPGQGSYEQYF. The CDR3 DNA reads TGTGCCAGCTCTCCGGGACAGGGCTCCTACGAGCAGTACTTC.